The clone carrying this TCR beta chain was counted a few times. Using its own MiXCR run on the 5' RACE reads, TCRdb lists one record per CDR3 protein. Here the sample spans tens of thousands of distinct CDR3 sequences, approximately 15% being singletons. This entry belongs to a study of early T cells in non-severe SARS-CoV-2 infection. CDR3 size: 15 residues. The junction had 2 bases not matched to a gene; V was cut back by 2 bases and J by 0 bases. In germline, CDR1 is SGHTA, CDR2 FQGNSA. The TCR sequence derives from an adult who was a healthcare worker with PCR-confirmed SARS-CoV-2 infection or an uninfected control (not recorded which). The chain joins TRBV7-2 to TRBJ2-3; 7 bases match TRBD2. The specimen was whole blood. The CDR3 spells CASSLLAASTDTQYF. For the CDR3, the DNA is TGTGCCAGCAGCTTACTAGCGGCTAGCACAGATACGCAGTATTTT.